This passage covers 24 T cell receptor beta chains from one sample sequenced in a study of T cell responses to AZD1222 COVID-19 vaccine. Profiled with immunoSEQ multiplex PCR; TCRdb holds only in-frame clones, not every one. The sample has approximately 180,000 clones; 92% are singletons. This sample comprised peripheral blood, obtained on day 0 of AZD1222 vaccination. The receptors originated from an adult in good health.

The rearrangement links TRBV5-1 to TRBJ2-3; D is undetermined. This CDR3 region has 15 residues. CDR1 and CDR2 (germline): SGHRS, YFSETQ. Trimming cost V 2 bases and J 0 bases, with 10 bases left between them. CDR3 sequence (DNA): TGCGCCAGCAGCTTTACGGTGCCTAGCACAGATACGCAGTATTTT. Its protein product is CASSFTVPSTDTQYF.

The chain carries TRBV2 and TRBJ2-5; 7 nucleotides match TRBD2. The CDR3 length is 13 residues. The trim removed 6 bases at V and 2 bases at J, leaving 3 bases unmatched. CDR1 is SNHLY, CDR2 FYNNEI, per germline. The CDR3 sequence: CASRGGGQETQYF. The CDR3 DNA sequence: TGTGCCAGCAGGGGGGGAGGGCAAGAGACCCAGTACTTC.

The J gene is TRBJ1-2, the V gene TRBV28; D remains unclear. The CDR3 loop spans 13 amino acids. Trimming shortened V by 5 bases and J by 8 bases, and 15 bases separated the two germline ends. CDR1 MDHEN and CDR2 SYDVKM come from the germline V gene. This chain's CDR3 is CASSTQTFRGYTF. DNA of the CDR3: TGTGCCAGCAGTACTCAAACTTTTAGGGGCTACACCTTC.

This clone has only one observation. The V and J genes are TRBV6-4 and TRBJ1-1; perhaps TRBD1 as D (5 bases). Looked up from germline, CDR1 is MRHNA and CDR2 is SNTAGT. The CDR3 has 15 residues. V lost 8 bases to trimming and J lost 2 bases, with 18 bases between them. The CDR3, as DNA: TGTGCCAGCCGCCCACGTAGGGACGCAAACACTGAAGCTTTCTTT. Protein sequence: CASRPRRDANTEAFF.

This clone has just a few counts. The chain is built from TRBV28 and TRBJ1-1; TRBD1 matches 8 bases. CDR3 size: 16 residues. V lost 4 bases to trimming and J lost 2 bases; unmatched junction nucleotides: 9. The germline gives CDR1 MDHEN, CDR2 SYDVKM. The CDR3 protein is CASSSHTGGSNTEAFF. DNA for the CDR3: TGTGCCAGCAGTTCCCATACAGGGGGGAGTAACACTGAAGCTTTCTTT.

The V and J genes are TRBV28 and TRBJ1-6; TRBD1 agrees at 10 bases. The CDR3 is 16 residues long. Per the germline V gene, CDR1 is MDHEN and CDR2 is SYDVKM. V lost 10 bases, J lost 4 bases, and 10 bases stayed unmatched. CDR3 nucleotide sequence: TGTGCCACCTCCGGGACAGGGGCCAATTATAATTCACCCCTCCACTTT. Encoded protein: CATSGTGANYNSPLHF.

The J gene is TRBJ2-5, the V gene TRBV10-3; the match to TRBD1 covers 9 bases. The germline gives CDR1 ENHRY, CDR2 SYGVKD. V was pared by 6 bases and J by 5 bases, with 1 base of the junction left unmatched. This CDR3 contains 12 residues. As DNA, the CDR3 is TGTGCCATCAGGACAGGGGGGGAGACCCAGTACTTC. Its protein is CAIRTGGETQYF.

This chain joins TRBV19 and TRBJ1-5; possible D gene TRBD1, 5 bases. Germline V gene sequence: CDR1 LNHDA, CDR2 SQIVND (reference sequence). The V end lost 4 bases, the J end lost 3 bases, and 10 bases lay between the germline ends. This CDR3 is 14 amino acids long. CDR3 DNA: TGTGCCAGTAGTACGCAGGGAGTCAATCAGCCCCAGCATTTT. This sequence encodes CASSTQGVNQPQHF.

This chain joins TRBV18 and TRBJ1-1; D is unclear. In germline, CDR1 is KGHSH, CDR2 LQKENI. The CDR3 sequence is 13 residues long. V was shortened by 2 bases and J by 3 bases, with 7 bases between the two germline ends. The chain's CDR3 is CASSPGRDTEAFF. The CDR3 bases are TGTGCCAGCTCACCAGGGAGGGACACTGAAGCTTTCTTT.

The V gene is TRBV5-6, the J gene TRBJ1-2, with TRBD1 as a possible D gene (5 bases). CDR3 length: 14 residues. Germline CDR1 and CDR2: SGHDT and YYEEEE. The V end was cut by 3 bases, the J end by 2 bases, with 11 bases between. The CDR3 DNA reads TGTGCCAGCAGCTGGGACGGCGAAAACTATGGCTACACCTTC. This sequence encodes CASSWDGENYGYTF.

The chain combines TRBV7-9 with TRBJ2-5; 7 bases are a match to TRBD2. The length of the CDR3 is 18 residues. CDR1 and CDR2 (germline): SEHNR, FQNEAQ (reference sequence). The J segment lost 4 bases and the V segment lost 0 bases, leaving 14 bases of the junction unmatched. CDR3 protein: CASSLAQRFAGDRETQYF. The CDR3 DNA reads TGTGCCAGCAGCTTAGCCCAGCGGTTTGCGGGAGACCGAGAGACCCAGTACTTC.

The rearrangement links TRBV5-1 to TRBJ1-2, with D unclear. Trimming took off 0 bases at V and 2 bases at J, with 11 bases between the two ends. CDR3 size: 15 residues. The germline CDR1 and CDR2 sequences are SGHRS and YFSETQ. CDR3 in amino acids: CASSLAGEQNYGYTF. CDR3 sequence (DNA): TGCGCCAGCAGCTTGGCCGGGGAACAGAACTATGGCTACACCTTC.

In this sample, this clone turned up once. The chain uses TRBV27 and TRBJ2-2; maybe TRBD2 (5 bases). The CDR3 length is 15 residues. Germline V gene lookup returns CDR1 MNHEY and CDR2 SMNVEV (reference sequence). Deletions cut 6 bases from V and 5 bases from J, with 16 bases between. CDR3 region: CASSTDEGWTGELFF. In DNA form, the CDR3 reads TGTGCCAGCAGCACCGATGAGGGCTGGACCGGGGAGCTGTTTTTT.

This chain uses TRBV7-6 with TRBJ2-7, with 15 bases lining up with TRBD2. Germline CDR1 SGHVS, CDR2 FNYEAQ. The CDR3 is 17 residues long. V was pared by 5 bases and J by 7 bases, with 12 bases of the junction left unmatched. CDR3 residues: CASSPKSGLAGGREQYF. The CDR3 DNA follows: TGTGCCAGCAGCCCCAAATCGGGACTAGCGGGAGGAAGGGAGCAGTACTTC.

This chain uses TRBV5-4 with TRBJ1-1; D unresolved. Germline lookup yields CDR1 SGHNT and CDR2 YYREEE (reference sequence). Trimming removed 4 bases from V and 1 base from J, with 14 bases in between. CDR3 size: 15 residues. The CDR3 loop reads CASSPPVGRNTEAFF. The CDR3, as DNA: TGTGCCAGCAGCCCGCCGGTGGGCAGGAACACTGAAGCTTTCTTT.

The J gene is TRBJ2-1, the V gene TRBV5-4, with D possibly matching TRBD2 (7 bases). This CDR3 is built from 15 residues. The ends were cut back, 1 base at V and 4 bases at J, with 12 bases in the middle. Germline-derived CDR1 and CDR2 are SGHNT and YYREEE (reference sequence). The CDR3 here is CASSLKGGRYNEQFF. CDR3 in DNA: TGTGCCAGCAGCTTGAAGGGGGGGAGGTACAATGAGCAGTTCTTC. Combining the CDR3 with reference TRBV5-4 and TRBJ2-1 gives the whole variable domain ETGVTQSPTHLIKTRGQQVTLRCSSQSGHNTVSWYQQALGQGPQFIFQYYREEENGRGNFPPRFSGLQFPNYSSELNVNALELDDSALYLCASSLKGGRYNEQFFGPGTRLTVL.

This clone was detected only once. The chain couples TRBV7-2 to TRBJ1-1, with D hard to call. Germline lookup yields CDR1 SGHTA and CDR2 FQGNSA. There are 12 residues in the CDR3. Trimming took off 3 bases at V and 5 bases at J, with 7 bases between the two ends. For the CDR3, the DNA is TGTGCCAGCAGCTTCGGATGGACTGAAGCTTTCTTT. Translating gives CASSFGWTEAFF.

The chain employs TRBV6-1 and TRBJ1-3, with D hard to call. The V gene's germline CDR1 is MNHNS and CDR2 SASEGT. The CDR3 is 12 residues long. V lost 3 bases to trimming and J lost 4 bases, with 4 bases between them. This CDR3 reads CASSEVGNTIYF. The DNA of the CDR3 is TGTGCCAGCAGTGAGGTGGGAAACACCATATATTTT.

V usage is TRBV25-1 and J usage is TRBJ2-5; D remains unclear. Germline V lookup: CDR1 MGHDK, CDR2 SYGVNS. This CDR3 spans 11 amino acids. V lost 3 bases, J lost 8 bases, and 7 bases lay in between. For the CDR3, the DNA is TGTGCCAGCAGTGATTCCCCCACCCAGTACTTC. The encoded protein is CASSDSPTQYF.

V gene TRBV4-2 combines with J gene TRBJ1-2; D unclear. The CDR3 runs 14 residues. CDR1 is LGHNA, CDR2 YNFKEQ, per germline. Between the trimmed V and J ends, which lost 0 bases and 3 bases, there was a span of 8 bases. The CDR3: CASSQDNSYYGYTF. For the CDR3, the DNA is TGTGCCAGCAGCCAAGATAATAGTTACTATGGCTACACCTTC.

This clone appeared a single time. The genes are TRBV6-5 and TRBJ2-7; D possibly uses TRBD1 or TRBD2 (5 bases each). Trimming stripped 8 bases from V and 0 bases from J, with 14 bases between. This CDR3 has 14 residues. Germline CDR1 MNHEY, CDR2 SVGAGI. The CDR3 protein is CASGGAGFSYEQYF. The CDR3 nucleotides are TGTGCCAGCGGGGGAGCAGGGTTCTCCTACGAGCAGTACTTC.

The chain employs TRBV2 and TRBJ1-1, with a weak D call TRBD1 (6 bases). The CDR3 is 15 amino acids. Trimming cost V 0 bases and J 1 base, with 9 bases left between them. CDR1 and CDR2 (germline): SNHLY, FYNNEI. The CDR3 spells CASSEARQANTEAFF. DNA for the CDR3: TGTGCCAGCAGTGAAGCTAGACAGGCGAACACTGAAGCTTTCTTT.

This sequence joins TRBV7-9 and TRBJ1-1, with 9 bases that match TRBD1. The germline CDR1 and CDR2 sequences are SEHNR and FQNEAQ (reference sequence). The CDR3 extends over 14 amino acids. The trim removed 0 bases at V and 7 bases at J, leaving 3 bases unmatched. In DNA, the CDR3 is TGTGCCAGCAGCTTAGCGGGGACAGGGTTTGAAGCTTTCTTT. Translating gives CASSLAGTGFEAFF. The whole variable domain, remainder taken from reference TRBV7-9 and TRBJ1-1, is DTGVSQNPRHKITKRGQNVTFRCDPISEHNRLYWYRQTLGQGPEFLTYFQNEAQLEKSRLLSDRFSAERPKGSFSTLEIQRTEQGDSAMYLCASSLAGTGFEAFFGQGTRLTVV.

This chain connects TRBV27 to TRBJ1-1, with D hard to call. Germline V lookup: CDR1 MNHEY, CDR2 SMNVEV (reference sequence). The CDR3 loop spans 12 amino acids. The V gene lost 0 bases and the J gene lost 7 bases, with 6 bases spanning the gap. The CDR3 is CASSLSGHEAFF. CDR3 bases: TGTGCCAGCAGTTTATCTGGGCATGAAGCTTTCTTT.